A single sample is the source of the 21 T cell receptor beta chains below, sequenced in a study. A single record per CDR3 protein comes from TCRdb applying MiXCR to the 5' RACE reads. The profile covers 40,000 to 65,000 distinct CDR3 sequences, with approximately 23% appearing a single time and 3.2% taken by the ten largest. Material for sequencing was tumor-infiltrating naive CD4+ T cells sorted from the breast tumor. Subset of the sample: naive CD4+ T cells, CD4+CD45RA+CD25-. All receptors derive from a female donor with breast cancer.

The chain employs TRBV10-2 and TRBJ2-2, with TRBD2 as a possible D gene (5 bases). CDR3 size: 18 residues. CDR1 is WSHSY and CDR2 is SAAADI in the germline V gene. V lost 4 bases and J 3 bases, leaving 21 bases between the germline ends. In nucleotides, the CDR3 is TGCGCCAGCAGTGGTTTCTCTTTGCGGCGGGCGTACACCGGGGAGCTGTTTTTT. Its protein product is CASSGFSLRRAYTGELFF.

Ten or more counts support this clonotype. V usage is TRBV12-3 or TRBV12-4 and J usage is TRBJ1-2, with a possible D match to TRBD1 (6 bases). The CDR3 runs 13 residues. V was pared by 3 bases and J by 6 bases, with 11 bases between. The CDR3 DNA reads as TGTGCCAGCAGTTTTCCAGGGGTCCATGGCTACACCTTC. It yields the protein CASSFPGVHGYTF.

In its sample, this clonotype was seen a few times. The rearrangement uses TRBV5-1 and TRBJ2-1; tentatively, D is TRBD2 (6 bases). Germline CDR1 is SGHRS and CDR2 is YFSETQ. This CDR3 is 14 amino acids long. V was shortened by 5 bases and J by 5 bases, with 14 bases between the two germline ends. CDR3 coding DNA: TGCGCCAGCAGGGGGGGAGGCCAAAACAATGAGCAGTTCTTC. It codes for CASRGGGQNNEQFF.

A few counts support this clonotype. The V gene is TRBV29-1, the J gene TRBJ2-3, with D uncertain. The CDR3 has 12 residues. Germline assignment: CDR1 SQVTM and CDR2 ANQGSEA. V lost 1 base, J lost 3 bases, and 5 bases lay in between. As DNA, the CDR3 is TGCAGCGTTGAAGTGGGGACAGATACGCAGTATTTT. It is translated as CSVEVGTDTQYF.

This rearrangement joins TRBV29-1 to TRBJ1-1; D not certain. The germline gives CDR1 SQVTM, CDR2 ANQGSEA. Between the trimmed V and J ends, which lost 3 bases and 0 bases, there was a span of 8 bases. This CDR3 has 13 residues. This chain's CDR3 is CSVEEQMNTEAFF. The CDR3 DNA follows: TGCAGCGTTGAGGAGCAGATGAACACTGAAGCTTTCTTT.

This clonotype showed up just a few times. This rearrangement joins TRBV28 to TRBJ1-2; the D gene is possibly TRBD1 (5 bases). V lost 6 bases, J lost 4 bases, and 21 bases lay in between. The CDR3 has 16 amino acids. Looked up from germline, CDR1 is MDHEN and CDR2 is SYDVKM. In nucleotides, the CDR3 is TGTGCCAGCAGCCTAACCGATCCCTTGACAGTCTATGGCTACACCTTC. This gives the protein CASSLTDPLTVYGYTF.

The CDR3 nucleotides read TGTGCCAGCAGCCATTATAGGGAGTTCGGTGGCTACACCTTC. Protein product: CASSHYREFGGYTF. This sequence joins TRBV7-2 and TRBJ1-2; no firm D call. Germline V CDR1 and CDR2: SGHTA, FQGNSA. This CDR3 spans 14 amino acids. The V end lost 5 bases, the J end lost 7 bases, and 17 bases lay between the germline ends.

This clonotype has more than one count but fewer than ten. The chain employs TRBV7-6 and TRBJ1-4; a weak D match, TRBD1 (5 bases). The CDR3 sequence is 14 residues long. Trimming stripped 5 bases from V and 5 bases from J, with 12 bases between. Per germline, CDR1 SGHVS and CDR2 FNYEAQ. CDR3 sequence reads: CASSHRGENEKLFF. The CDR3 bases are TGTGCCAGCAGCCACCGGGGGGAGAATGAAAAACTGTTTTTT.

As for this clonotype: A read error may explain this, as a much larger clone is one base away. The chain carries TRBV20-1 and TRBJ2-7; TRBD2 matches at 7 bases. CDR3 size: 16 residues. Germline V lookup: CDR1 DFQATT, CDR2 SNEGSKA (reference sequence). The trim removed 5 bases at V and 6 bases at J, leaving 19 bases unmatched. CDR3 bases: TGCAGTGCTCGACCAGGTAGCGAGAGCGGGGTAGGCGAGCAGTACTTC. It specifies CSARPGSESGVGEQYF.

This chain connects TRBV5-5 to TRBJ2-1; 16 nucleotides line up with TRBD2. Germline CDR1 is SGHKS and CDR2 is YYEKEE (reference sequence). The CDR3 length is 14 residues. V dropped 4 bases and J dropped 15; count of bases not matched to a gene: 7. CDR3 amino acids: CASSPGLAGGTLFF. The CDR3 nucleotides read TGTGCCAGCAGCCCGGGACTAGCGGGAGGGACGCTGTTCTTC.

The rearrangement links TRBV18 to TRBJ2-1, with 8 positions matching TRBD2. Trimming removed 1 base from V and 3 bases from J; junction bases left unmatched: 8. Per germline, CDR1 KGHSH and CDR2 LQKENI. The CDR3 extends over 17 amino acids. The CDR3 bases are TGTGCCAGCTCACCACAAGCGGGAGTTGAATTCTACAATGAGCAGTTCTTC. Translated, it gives CASSPQAGVEFYNEQFF.

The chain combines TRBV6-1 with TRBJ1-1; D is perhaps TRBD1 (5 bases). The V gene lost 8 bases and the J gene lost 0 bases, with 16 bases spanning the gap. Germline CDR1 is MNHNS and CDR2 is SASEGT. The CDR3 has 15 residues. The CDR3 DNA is TGTGCCAGCGGTCCCCAGGGTATGATGAACACTGAAGCTTTCTTT. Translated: CASGPQGMMNTEAFF.

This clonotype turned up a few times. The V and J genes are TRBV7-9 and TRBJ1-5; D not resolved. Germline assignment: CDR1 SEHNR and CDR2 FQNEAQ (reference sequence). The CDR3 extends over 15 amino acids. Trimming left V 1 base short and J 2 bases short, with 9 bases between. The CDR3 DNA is TGTGCCAGCAGCTTAGAGGGCACGCGCAATCAGCCCCAGCATTTT. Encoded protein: CASSLEGTRNQPQHF.

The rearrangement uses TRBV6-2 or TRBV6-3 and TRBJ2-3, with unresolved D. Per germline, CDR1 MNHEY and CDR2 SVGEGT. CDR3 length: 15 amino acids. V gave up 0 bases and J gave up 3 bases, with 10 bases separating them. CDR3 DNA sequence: TGTGCCAGCAGTTACTCGAAGAATCCTACAGATACGCAGTATTTT. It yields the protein CASSYSKNPTDTQYF.

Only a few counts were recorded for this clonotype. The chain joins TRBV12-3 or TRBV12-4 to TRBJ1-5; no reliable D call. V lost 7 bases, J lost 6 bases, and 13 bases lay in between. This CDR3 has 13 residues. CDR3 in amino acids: CASTMRKGQPQHF. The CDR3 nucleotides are TGTGCCAGCACTATGAGGAAAGGTCAGCCCCAGCATTTT.

This chain's CDR3 is CASSPLGQGTQETQYF. DNA of the CDR3: TGTGCCAGCTCACCACTGGGACAGGGGACCCAAGAGACCCAGTACTTC. The chain is built from TRBV18 and TRBJ2-5; 10 nucleotides agree with TRBD1. After removal of 1 base from V and 1 base from J, the junction contained 3 bases not matched to a gene. Germline loops: CDR1 KGHSH, CDR2 LQKENI. This CDR3 has 16 residues.

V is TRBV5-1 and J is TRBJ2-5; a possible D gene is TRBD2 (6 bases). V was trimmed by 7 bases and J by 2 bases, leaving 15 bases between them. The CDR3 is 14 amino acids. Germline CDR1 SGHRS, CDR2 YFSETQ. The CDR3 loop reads CASRYGGRQETQYF. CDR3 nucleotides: TGCGCCAGCCGGTACGGGGGACGTCAAGAGACCCAGTACTTC.

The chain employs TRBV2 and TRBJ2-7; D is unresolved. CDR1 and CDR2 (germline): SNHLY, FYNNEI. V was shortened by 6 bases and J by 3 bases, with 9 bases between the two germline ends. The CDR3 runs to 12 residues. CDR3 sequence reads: CASRGLSYEQYF. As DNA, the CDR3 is TGTGCCAGCAGGGGTCTTAGCTACGAGCAGTACTTC.

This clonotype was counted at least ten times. Here the CDR3 reads CSVEGPEQFF. CDR3 sequence (DNA): TGCAGCGTTGAAGGCCCAGAGCAGTTCTTC. V usage is TRBV29-1 and J usage is TRBJ2-1, with D unclear. This CDR3 comprises 10 residues. Trimming took off 1 base at V and 10 bases at J, with 5 bases between the two ends. CDR1 is SQVTM and CDR2 is ANQGSEA in the germline V gene.

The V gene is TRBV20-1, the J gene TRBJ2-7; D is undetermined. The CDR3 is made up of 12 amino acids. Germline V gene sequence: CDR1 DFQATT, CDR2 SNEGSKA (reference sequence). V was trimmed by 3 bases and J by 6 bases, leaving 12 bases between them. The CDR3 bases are TGCAGTGCTAGCTCTATTAGGATCGAGCAGTACTTC. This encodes CSASSIRIEQYF.

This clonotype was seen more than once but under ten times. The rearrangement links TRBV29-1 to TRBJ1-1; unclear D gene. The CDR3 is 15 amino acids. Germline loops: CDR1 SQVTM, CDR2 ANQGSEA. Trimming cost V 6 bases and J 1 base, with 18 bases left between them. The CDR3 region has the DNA TGCAGCGTAGACGCAGACGCCACTCAGAACACTGAAGCTTTCTTT. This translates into CSVDADATQNTEAFF. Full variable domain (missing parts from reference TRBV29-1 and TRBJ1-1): SAVISQKPSRDICQRGTSLTIQCQVDSQVTMMFWYRQQPGQSLTLIATANQGSEATYESGFVIDKFPISRPNLTFSTLTVSNMSPEDSSIYLCSVDADATQNTEAFFGQGTRLTVV.